The 8 T cell receptor beta chains presented below share a single source sample, sequenced in a study of T cells after yellow fever vaccination. TCRdb called the 5' RACE reads again in MiXCR, with one record for every CDR3 protein. The sample carries about 550,000 distinct CDR3 sequences, approximately 21% recorded once. The sequencing used PBMCs, collected 15 days after the yellow fever booster vaccination. The source is a man younger than 45 who received the YFV17D yellow fever vaccine.

This clonotype was seen a few times. The genes are TRBV11-2 and TRBJ2-5; TRBD2 matches at 8 bases. CDR3 length equals 19 residues. The germline CDR1 and CDR2 sequences are SGHAT and FQNNGV. With V trimmed by 0 bases and J by 0 bases, 12 bases remained unmatched. The CDR3 here is CASSLEGSGRGGYQETQYF. The CDR3 DNA sequence: TGTGCCAGCAGCTTAGAAGGGAGCGGGAGAGGGGGGTACCAAGAGACCCAGTACTTC.

This chain connects TRBV20-1 to TRBJ1-2; D is unclear. The germline V and J ends were trimmed by 6 bases and 9 bases, with 14 bases remaining between them. Germline V gene lookup returns CDR1 DFQATT and CDR2 SNEGSKA (reference sequence). The CDR3 has 11 amino acids. CDR3 coding DNA: TGCAGTGCAAACTCTCCTTCCAGCTACACCTTC. Its protein is CSANSPSSYTF.

The CDR3 region is CASRTGALNTEAFF. As DNA, the CDR3 is TGTGCCAGCAGAACCGGCGCTCTGAACACTGAAGCTTTCTTT. V gene TRBV6-1 combines with J gene TRBJ1-1; D unresolved. The CDR3 contains 14 residues. Germline assignment: CDR1 MNHNS and CDR2 SASEGT. Trimming removed 6 bases at V and 0 bases at J, with 11 bases between.

J is TRBJ2-5 and V is TRBV27; 11 nucleotides align to TRBD2. After removal of 0 bases from V and 5 bases from J, the junction contained 5 bases not matched to a gene. The germline V gene has CDR1 MNHEY and CDR2 SMNVEV (reference sequence). There are 16 residues in the CDR3. CDR3 sequence reads: CASSLSLAGVLETQYF. The CDR3, as DNA: TGTGCCAGCAGTTTATCACTAGCGGGAGTGCTTGAGACCCAGTACTTC.

This clonotype was detected a few times. CDR3 sequence (DNA): TGTGCCAGCAGCTTACACGGAAACCAGCCCCAGCATTTT. Its protein is CASSLHGNQPQHF. This chain links TRBV7-3 with TRBJ1-5; no clear D. Per germline, CDR1 SGHTA and CDR2 FQGTGA. V was clipped by 2 bases and J by 7 bases, with 9 bases between them. This CDR3 contains 13 residues.

The V and J genes are TRBV5-1 and TRBJ2-7; maybe TRBD1 (6 bases). In germline, CDR1 is SGHRS, CDR2 YFSETQ. The V end lost 0 bases, the J end lost 5 bases, and 15 bases lay between the germline ends. The CDR3 covers 15 residues. In DNA, the CDR3 is TGCGCCAGCAGCTTGGAGAACAGGGCGCCGGACGAGCAGTACTTC. Translating gives CASSLENRAPDEQYF.

J is TRBJ2-5 and V is TRBV28; D unresolved. V gave up 6 bases and J gave up 2 bases, with 7 bases separating them. Germline V gene lookup returns CDR1 MDHEN and CDR2 SYDVKM. CDR3 length equals 12 residues. CDR3 bases: TGTGCCAGCAGACCACAGCAAGAGACCCAGTACTTC. Amino acid sequence: CASRPQQETQYF.

V usage is TRBV7-9 and J usage is TRBJ2-7; 7 positions agree with TRBD2. Germline V gives CDR1 SEHNR, CDR2 FQNEAQ (reference sequence). V was pared by 3 bases and J by 5 bases, with 10 bases of the junction left unmatched. The CDR3 is 15 residues long. The chain's CDR3 is CASSFPGTTGDEQYF. As DNA, the CDR3 is TGTGCCAGCAGCTTCCCCGGGACTACAGGCGACGAGCAGTACTTC.